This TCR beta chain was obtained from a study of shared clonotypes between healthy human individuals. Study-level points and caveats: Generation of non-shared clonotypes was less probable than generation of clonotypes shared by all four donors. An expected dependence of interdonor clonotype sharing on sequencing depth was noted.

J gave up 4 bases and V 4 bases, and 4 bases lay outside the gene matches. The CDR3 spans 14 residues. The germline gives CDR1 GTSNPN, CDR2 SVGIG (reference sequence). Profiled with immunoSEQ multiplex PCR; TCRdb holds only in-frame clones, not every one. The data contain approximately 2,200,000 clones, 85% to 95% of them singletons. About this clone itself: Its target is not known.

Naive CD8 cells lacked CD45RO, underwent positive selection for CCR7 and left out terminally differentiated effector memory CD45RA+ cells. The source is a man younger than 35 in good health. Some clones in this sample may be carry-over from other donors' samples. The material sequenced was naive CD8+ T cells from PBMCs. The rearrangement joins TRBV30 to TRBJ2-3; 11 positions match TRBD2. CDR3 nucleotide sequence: TGTGCCTGGACTCTAGCGGGAGGCCCAGATACGCAGTATTTT. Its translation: CAWTLAGGPDTQYF.